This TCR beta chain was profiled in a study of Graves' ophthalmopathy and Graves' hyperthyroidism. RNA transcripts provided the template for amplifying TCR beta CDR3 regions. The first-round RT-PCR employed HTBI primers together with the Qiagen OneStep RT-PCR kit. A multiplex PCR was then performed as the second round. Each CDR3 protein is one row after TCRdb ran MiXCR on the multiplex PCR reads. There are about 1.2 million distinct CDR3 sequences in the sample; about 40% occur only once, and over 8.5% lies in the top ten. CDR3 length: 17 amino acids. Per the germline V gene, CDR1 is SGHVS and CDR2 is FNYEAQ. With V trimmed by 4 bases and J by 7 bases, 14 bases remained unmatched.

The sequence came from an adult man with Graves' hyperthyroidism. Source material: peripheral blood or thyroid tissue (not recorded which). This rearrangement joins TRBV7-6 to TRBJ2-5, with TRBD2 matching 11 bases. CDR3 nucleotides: TGTGCCAGCAGCTCCTCGCAGGGACTAGCGGCGGTCGGGACCCAGTACTTC. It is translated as CASSSSQGLAAVGTQYF. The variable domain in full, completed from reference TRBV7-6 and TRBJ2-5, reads GAGVSQSPRYKVTKRGQDVALRCDPISGHVSLYWYRQALGQGPEFLTYFNYEAQQDKSGLPNDRFSAERPEGSISTLTIQRTEQRDSAMYRCASSSSQGLAAVGTQYFGPGTRLLVL.